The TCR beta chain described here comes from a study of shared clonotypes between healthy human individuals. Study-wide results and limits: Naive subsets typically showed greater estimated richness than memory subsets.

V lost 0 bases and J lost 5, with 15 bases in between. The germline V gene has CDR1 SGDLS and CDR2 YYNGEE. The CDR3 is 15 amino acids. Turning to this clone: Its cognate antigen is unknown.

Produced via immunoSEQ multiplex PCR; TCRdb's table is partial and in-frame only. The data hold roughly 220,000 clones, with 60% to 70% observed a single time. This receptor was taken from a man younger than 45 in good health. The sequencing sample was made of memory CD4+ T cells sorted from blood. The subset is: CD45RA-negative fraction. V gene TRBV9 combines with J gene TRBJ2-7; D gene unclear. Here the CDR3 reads CASSVGWDRGHEQYF. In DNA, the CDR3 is TGTGCCAGCAGCGTAGGGTGGGATAGAGGCCACGAGCAGTACTTC.